This T cell receptor (beta chain) emerged from a study of glioma-infiltrating T cells (dated by TCRdb to 2016 to 2017). About the full investigation: TCR alpha- and beta-chain repertoires were sequenced from glioma tissue, non-neoplastic brain tissue and matched peripheral blood mononuclear cells. To measure how far tissue and blood T-cell populations diverged, each tissue-infiltrating repertoire was compared against the peripheral blood repertoire of the same patient. The paired cohort was made up of three low-grade glioma patients, 8 or 9 primary glioblastoma patients and three non-glioma patients who contributed non-neoplastic brain tissue.

As to this clonotype: Its antigen remains unidentified. Base qualities are not provided; no much larger clone lies one nucleotide away.

Overall study results and their limits: Very few CDR3 sequences were found to be shared between tissue and blood, and this scarcity was attributed to high CDR3 diversity and limited sampling. VJ-independent divergence between tissue and blood was found to be below expectation in non-neoplastic patients but above expectation in all gliomas, particularly low-grade gliomas. Group comparisons were based on small numbers of patients: three non-neoplastic, three low-grade glioma and eight glioblastoma patients.

The junction shows trimming of 5 bases on V and 8 bases on J, plus 12 bases between the germline ends. The CDR3, from cysteine to phenylalanine, totals 13 residues. Of the read, only the CDR3 DNA is kept; its 39 bases are in frame from base 1. TCR alpha and beta CDR3 regions were amplified with the iRepertoire nested amplicon-rescue multiplex PCR (arm-PCR) platform from RNA. The input for one-step reverse transcription and amplification was about 100-450 ng of either tissue mRNA or PBMC total RNA. Following bead purification, Illumina adapters were added by a secondary multiplex PCR, and the libraries were gel-purified between 200 and 400 bp. The libraries contained internal 6-nucleotide barcodes that were used for demultiplexing. Sequencing of libraries was performed on an Illumina MiSeq with 2x220 or 2x250 nucleotide paired-end reads. As for the original processing: Paired reads were merged with FLASH 1.2.11 and aligned to the GRCh37 human genome with BWA-MEM before extracting TRA and TRB reads. For V and J assignment, an IMGT-derived reference of cassette sequences and CDR3 motifs that included pseudogenes was used. Three-frame translation of reads was performed, and productive CDR3s were defined as those with a C...FGXG motif and no stop codons. Unique combinations of V-J cassette pair and CDR3 amino acid sequence were defined as clonotypes. Hamming distance filtering was applied to reads, with thresholds set by the sequence error rate of each sample in mapped regions. Starting from the raw public reads, TCRdb applied fastp trimming at Q25, assembled clones with MiXCR and retained in-frame beta chains. Records with the same CDR3 protein are collapsed into one entry carrying the most frequent genes and DNA. These V and J calls derive from TCRdb rather than the authors' analysis. The sample has approximately 130,000 distinct CDR3 sequences on record, 24% of them singletons. The ten largest clones capture over 25% of the sample.

This sequence was found in a human donor with low-grade glioma or glioblastoma, undergoing nonglioma brain surgery, or in good health (not recorded which). The sample consisted of glioma tissue, nonneoplastic brain tissue, or PBMCs (not recorded which). The chain was built from TRBV12-3 or TRBV12-4 and TRBJ1-4; TRBD1 could be the D gene, as 6 bases match. The CDR3 reads as follows: CASSPNRVEKLFF. The DNA reads as follows: TGTGCCAGCAGTCCCAACAGGGTAGAAAAACTGTTTTTT.